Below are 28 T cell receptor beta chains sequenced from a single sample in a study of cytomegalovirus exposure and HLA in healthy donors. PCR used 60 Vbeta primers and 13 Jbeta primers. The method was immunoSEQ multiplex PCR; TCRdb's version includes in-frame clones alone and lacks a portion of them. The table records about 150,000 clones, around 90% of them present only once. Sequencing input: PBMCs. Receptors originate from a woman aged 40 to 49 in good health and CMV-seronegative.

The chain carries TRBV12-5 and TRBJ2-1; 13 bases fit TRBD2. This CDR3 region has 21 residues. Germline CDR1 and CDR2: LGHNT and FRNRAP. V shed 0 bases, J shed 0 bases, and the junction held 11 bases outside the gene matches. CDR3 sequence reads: CASGLVPQTSGRASSYNEQFF. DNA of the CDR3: TGTGCTAGTGGTTTGGTACCCCAAACTAGCGGGAGGGCGAGCTCCTACAATGAGCAGTTCTTC.

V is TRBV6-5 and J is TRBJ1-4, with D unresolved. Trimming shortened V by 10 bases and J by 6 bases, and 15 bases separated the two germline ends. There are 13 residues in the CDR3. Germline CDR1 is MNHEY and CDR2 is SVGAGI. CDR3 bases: TGTGCCACGAGGAGTTCGGGTTATGAAAAACTGTTTTTT. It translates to CATRSSGYEKLFF.

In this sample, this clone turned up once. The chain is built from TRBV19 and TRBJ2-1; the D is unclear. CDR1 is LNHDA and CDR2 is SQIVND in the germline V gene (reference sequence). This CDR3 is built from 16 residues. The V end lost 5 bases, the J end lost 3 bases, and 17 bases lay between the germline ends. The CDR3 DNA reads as TGTGCCAGTAGTTCACTCGTCCTCCCGTTCTACAATGAGCAGTTCTTC. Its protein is CASSSLVLPFYNEQFF.

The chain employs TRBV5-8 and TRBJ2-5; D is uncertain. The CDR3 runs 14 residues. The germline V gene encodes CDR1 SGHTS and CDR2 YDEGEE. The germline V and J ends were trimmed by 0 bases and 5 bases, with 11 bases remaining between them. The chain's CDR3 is CASSLGQPGETQYF. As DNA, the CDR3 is TGTGCCAGCAGCTTGGGTCAGCCGGGTGAGACCCAGTACTTC.

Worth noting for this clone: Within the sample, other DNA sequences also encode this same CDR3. The CDR3 sequence is CASRGQGALGYTF. CDR3 nucleotide sequence: TGTGCCAGCCGGGGGCAGGGGGCTTTGGGCTACACCTTC. J is TRBJ1-2 and V is TRBV27, with 8 bases lining up with TRBD1. V trimming: 8 bases; J trimming: 8 bases; junction bases outside the gene matches: 10. The CDR3 covers 13 residues. Per the germline V gene, CDR1 is MNHEY and CDR2 is SMNVEV (reference sequence).

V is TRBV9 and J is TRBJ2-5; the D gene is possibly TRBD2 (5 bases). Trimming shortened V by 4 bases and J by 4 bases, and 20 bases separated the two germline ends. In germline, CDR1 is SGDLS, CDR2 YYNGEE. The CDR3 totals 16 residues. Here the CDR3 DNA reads TGTGCCAGCAGCCGGAGCGTAGAGGGAGTTGGAGAGACCCAGTACTTC. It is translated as CASSRSVEGVGETQYF. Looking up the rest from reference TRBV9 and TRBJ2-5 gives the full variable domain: DSGVTQTPKHLITATGQRVTLRCSPRSGDLSVYWYQQSLDQGLQFLIQYYNGEERAKGNILERFSAQQFPDLHSELNLSSLELGDSALYFCASSRSVEGVGETQYFGPGTRLLVL.

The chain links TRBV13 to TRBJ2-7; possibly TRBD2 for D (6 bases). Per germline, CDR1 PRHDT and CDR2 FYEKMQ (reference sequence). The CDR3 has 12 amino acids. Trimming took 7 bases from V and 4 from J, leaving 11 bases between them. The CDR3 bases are TGTGCCAGCACACTCGGGGGATACGAGCAGTACTTC. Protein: CASTLGGYEQYF.

CDR3 in amino acids: CASSNGGPRNTGELFF. The CDR3 DNA follows: TGTGCCAGCAGCAACGGGGGACCGCGAAACACCGGGGAGCTGTTTTTT. The chain recombines TRBV5-6 with TRBJ2-2; D is perhaps TRBD2 (6 bases). The ends were cut back, 4 bases at V and 2 bases at J, with 15 bases in the middle. The CDR3 extends over 16 amino acids. The germline V gene encodes CDR1 SGHDT and CDR2 YYEEEE.

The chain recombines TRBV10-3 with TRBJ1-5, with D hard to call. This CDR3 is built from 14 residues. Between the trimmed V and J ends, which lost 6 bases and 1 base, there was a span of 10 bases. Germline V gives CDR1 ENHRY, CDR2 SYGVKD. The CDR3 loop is CAIRDPGSNQPQHF. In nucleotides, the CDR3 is TGTGCCATCAGGGACCCGGGAAGCAATCAGCCCCAGCATTTT.

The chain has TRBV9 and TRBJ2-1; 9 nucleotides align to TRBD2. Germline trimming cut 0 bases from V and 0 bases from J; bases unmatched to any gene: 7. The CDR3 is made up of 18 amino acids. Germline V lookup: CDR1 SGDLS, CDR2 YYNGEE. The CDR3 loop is CASSVVLAGTNSYNEQFF. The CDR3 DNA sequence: TGTGCCAGCAGCGTAGTTCTAGCGGGAACCAACTCCTACAATGAGCAGTTCTTC.

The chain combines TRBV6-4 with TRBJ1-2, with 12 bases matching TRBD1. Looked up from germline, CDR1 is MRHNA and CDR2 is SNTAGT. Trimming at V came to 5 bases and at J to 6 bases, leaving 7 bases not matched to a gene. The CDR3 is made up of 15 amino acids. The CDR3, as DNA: TGTGCCAGCAGTCTATCCGGGACAGGGGGCGATGGCTACACCTTC. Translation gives CASSLSGTGGDGYTF.

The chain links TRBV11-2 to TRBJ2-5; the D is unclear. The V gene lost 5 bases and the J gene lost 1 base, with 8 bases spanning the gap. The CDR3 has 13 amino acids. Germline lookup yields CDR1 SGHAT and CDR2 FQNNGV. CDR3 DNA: TGTGCCAGCAGCGTCGGTTTCCAAGAGACCCAGTACTTC. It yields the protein CASSVGFQETQYF.

The CDR3 is CSVSRGYDEAFF. The CDR3 nucleotides are TGCAGCGTTTCCAGGGGGTATGATGAAGCTTTCTTT. V usage is TRBV29-1 and J usage is TRBJ1-1; TRBD1 matches at 7 bases. This CDR3 spans 12 amino acids. With V trimmed by 5 bases and J by 7 bases, 7 bases remained unmatched. CDR1 and CDR2 from the germline V gene are SQVTM and ANQGSEA.

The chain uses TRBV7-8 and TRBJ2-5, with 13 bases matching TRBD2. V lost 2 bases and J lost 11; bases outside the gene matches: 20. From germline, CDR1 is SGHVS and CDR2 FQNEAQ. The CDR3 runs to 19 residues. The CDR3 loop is CASSLLRVLTSGRAGGQYF. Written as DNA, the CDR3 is TGTGCCAGCAGCTTATTGAGAGTTCTTACTAGCGGGAGGGCCGGGGGGCAGTACTTC.

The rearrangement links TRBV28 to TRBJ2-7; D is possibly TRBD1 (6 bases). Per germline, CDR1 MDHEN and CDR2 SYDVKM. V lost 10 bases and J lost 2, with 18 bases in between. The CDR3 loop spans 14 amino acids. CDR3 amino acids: CATTLEGHTYEQYF. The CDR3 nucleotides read TGTGCCACCACCCTTGAGGGACATACCTACGAGCAGTACTTC.

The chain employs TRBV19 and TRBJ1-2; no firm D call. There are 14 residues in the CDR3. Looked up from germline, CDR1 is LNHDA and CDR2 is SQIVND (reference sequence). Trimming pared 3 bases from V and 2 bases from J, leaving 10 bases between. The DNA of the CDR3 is TGTGCCAGTAGTATTTCCACGGGGAACTATGGCTACACCTTC. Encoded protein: CASSISTGNYGYTF.

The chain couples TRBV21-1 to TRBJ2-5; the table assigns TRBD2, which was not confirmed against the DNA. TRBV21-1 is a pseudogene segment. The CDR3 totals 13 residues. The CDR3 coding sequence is TGTGCCAGCTGGGGGAGGGGTGATGGGACCCAGTACTTC. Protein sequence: CASWGRGDGTQYF.

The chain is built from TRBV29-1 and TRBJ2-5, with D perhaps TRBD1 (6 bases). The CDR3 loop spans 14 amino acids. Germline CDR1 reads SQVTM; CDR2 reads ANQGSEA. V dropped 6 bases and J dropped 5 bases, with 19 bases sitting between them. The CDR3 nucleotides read TGCAGCGTCCTACAACAGGGTCCTCTGGAGACCCAGTACTTC. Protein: CSVLQQGPLETQYF.

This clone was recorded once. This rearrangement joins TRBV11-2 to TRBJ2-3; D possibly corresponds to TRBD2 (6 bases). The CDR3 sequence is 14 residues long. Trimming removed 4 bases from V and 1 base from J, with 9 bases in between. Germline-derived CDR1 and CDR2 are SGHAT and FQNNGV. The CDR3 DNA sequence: TGTGCCAGCAGCTCTCCGGGGGGCACAGATACGCAGTATTTT. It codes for CASSSPGGTDTQYF.

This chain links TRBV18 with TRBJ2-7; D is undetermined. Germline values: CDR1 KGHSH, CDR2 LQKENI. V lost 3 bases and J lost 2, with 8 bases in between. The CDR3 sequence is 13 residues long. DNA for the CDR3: TGTGCCAGCTCACCGGGCCACCCCTACGAGCAGTACTTC. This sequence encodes CASSPGHPYEQYF.

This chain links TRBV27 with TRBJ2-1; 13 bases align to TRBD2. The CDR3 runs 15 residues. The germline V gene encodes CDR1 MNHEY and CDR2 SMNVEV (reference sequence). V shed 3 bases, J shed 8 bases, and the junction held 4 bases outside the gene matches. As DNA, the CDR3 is TGTGCCAGCAGTTTTGGGACTAGCGGGATCTATGAGCAGTTCTTC. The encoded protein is CASSFGTSGIYEQFF.

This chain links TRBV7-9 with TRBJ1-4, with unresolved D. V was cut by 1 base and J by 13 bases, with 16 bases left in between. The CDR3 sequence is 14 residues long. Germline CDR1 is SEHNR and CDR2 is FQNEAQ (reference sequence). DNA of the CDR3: TGTGCCAGCAGCTTAGATACTTGGATGGCGGGACTGTTTTTT. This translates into CASSLDTWMAGLFF.

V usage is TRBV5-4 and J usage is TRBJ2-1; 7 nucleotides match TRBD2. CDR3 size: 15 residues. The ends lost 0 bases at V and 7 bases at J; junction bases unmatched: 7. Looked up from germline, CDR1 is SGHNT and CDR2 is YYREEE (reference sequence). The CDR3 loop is CASSLAGASGNEQFF. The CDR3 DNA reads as TGTGCCAGCAGCTTGGCTGGCGCTAGCGGAAATGAGCAGTTCTTC.

CDR3 sequence reads: CASSLTYTDTQYF. CDR3 DNA: TGTGCCAGCAGCTTAACTTACACAGATACGCAGTATTTT. V is TRBV7-3 and J is TRBJ2-3; D unclear. The ends were cut back, 0 bases at V and 2 bases at J, with 3 bases in the middle. Per the germline V gene, CDR1 is SGHTA and CDR2 is FQGTGA. This CDR3 has 13 residues.

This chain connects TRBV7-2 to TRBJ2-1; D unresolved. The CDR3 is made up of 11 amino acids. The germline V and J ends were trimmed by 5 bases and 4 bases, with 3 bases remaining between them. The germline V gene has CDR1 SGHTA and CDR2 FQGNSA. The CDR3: CASSPYNEQFF. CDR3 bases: TGTGCCAGCAGCCCATACAATGAGCAGTTCTTC.

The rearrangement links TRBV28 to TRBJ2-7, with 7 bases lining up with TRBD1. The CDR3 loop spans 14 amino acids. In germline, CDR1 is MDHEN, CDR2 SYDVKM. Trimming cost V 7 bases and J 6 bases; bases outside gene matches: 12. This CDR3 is CASTHPTTGVEQYF. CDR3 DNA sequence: TGTGCCAGCACCCACCCTACAACAGGGGTCGAGCAGTACTTC.

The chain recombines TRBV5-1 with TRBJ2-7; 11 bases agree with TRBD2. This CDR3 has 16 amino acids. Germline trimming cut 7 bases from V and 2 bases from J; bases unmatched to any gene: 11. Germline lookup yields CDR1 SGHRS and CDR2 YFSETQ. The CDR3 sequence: CASSLAGEVPTYEQYF. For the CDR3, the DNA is TGCGCCAGCTCACTAGCGGGAGAAGTCCCTACCTACGAGCAGTACTTC.

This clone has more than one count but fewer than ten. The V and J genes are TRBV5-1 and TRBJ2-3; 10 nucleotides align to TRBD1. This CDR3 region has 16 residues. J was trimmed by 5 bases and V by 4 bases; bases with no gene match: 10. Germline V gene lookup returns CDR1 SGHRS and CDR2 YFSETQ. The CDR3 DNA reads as TGCGCCAGCAGCCTATGGACAGGGGGTGCGAGAGATACGCAGTATTTT. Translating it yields CASSLWTGGARDTQYF.